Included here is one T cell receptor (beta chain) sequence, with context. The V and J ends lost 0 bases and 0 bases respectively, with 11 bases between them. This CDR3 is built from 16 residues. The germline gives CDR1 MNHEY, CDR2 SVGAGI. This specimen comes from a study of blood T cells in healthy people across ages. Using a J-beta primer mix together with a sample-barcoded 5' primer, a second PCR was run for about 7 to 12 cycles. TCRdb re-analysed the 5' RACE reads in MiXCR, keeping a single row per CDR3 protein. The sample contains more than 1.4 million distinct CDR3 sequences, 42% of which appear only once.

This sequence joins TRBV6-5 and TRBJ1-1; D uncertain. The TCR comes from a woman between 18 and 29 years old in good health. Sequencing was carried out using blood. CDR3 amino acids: CASSYSGSGMNTEAFF. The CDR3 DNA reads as TGTGCCAGCAGTTACTCGGGGTCGGGAATGAACACTGAAGCTTTCTTT.